This T cell receptor (beta chain) was obtained from a study of blood T cell repertoires in COVID-19. This table comes from immunoSEQ multiplex PCR, and its TCRdb copy is limited to in-frame clones, with some not included. The sample has 13,000 or so clones, roughly 80% seen once. CDR1 KGHSH and CDR2 LQKENI come from the germline V gene. The V and J ends lost 0 bases and 0 bases respectively, with 15 bases between them. The CDR3 contains 18 residues. This TCR came from a human donor in a cohort sampled during active COVID-19. Input material: peripheral blood. The chain carries TRBV18 and TRBJ2-1, with D maybe TRBD1 (6 bases). The CDR3 DNA is TGTGCCAGCTCACCACCGGGACATACGTCGAGCTCCTACAATGAGCAGTTCTTC. Translation: CASSPPGHTSSSYNEQFF. Full variable domain (missing parts from reference TRBV18 and TRBJ2-1): NAGVMQNPRHLVRRRGQEARLRCSPMKGHSHVYWYRQLPEEGLKFMVYLQKENIIDESGMPKERFSAEFPKEGPSILRIQQVVRGDSAAYFCASSPPGHTSSSYNEQFFGPGTRLTVL.